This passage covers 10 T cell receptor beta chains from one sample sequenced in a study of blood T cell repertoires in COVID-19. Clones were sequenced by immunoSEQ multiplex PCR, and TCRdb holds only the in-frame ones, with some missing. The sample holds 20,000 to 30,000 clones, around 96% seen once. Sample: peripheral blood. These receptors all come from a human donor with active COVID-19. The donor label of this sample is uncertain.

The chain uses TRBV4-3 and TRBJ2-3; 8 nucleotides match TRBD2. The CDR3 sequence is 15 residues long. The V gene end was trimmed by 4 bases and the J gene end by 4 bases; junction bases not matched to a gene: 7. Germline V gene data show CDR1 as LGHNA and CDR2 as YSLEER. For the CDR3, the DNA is TGCGCCAGCAGCCCGGTTCGGGGGGGGGCAGATACGCAGTATTTT. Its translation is CASSPVRGGADTQYF.

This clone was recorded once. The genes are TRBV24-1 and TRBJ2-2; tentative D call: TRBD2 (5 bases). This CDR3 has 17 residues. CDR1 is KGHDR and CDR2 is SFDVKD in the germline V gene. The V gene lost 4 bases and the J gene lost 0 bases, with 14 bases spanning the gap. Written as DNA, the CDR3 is TGTGCCACCAGTGAGCGGAGGACGAACACGAACACCGGGGAGCTGTTTTTT. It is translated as CATSERRTNTNTGELFF.

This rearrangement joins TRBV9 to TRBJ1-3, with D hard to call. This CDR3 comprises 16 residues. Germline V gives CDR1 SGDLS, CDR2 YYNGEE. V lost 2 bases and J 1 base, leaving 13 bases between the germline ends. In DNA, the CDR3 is TGTGCCAGCAGCGTTTCCCCTGCGGGGTCTGGAAACACCATATATTTT. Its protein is CASSVSPAGSGNTIYF. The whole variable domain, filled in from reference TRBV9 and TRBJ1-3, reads DSGVTQTPKHLITATGQRVTLRCSPRSGDLSVYWYQQSLDQGLQFLIQYYNGEERAKGNILERFSAQQFPDLHSELNLSSLELGDSALYFCASSVSPAGSGNTIYFGEGSWLTVV.

This chain's CDR3 is CASSPGTTGQFF. The CDR3 DNA follows: TGTGCCAGTAGTCCAGGGACTACCGGTCAGTTCTTC. The chain carries TRBV19 and TRBJ2-1; 7 bases are shared with TRBD2. Per germline, CDR1 LNHDA and CDR2 SQIVND (reference sequence). CDR3 length equals 12 residues. V was pared by 5 bases and J by 13 bases, with 8 bases of the junction left unmatched. Together with reference TRBV19 and TRBJ2-1, the CDR3 gives the full variable domain: DGGITQSPKYLFRKEGQNVTLSCEQNLNHDAMYWYRQDPGQGLRLIYYSQIVNDFQKGDIAEGYSVSREKKESFPLTVTSAQKNPTAFYLCASSPGTTGQFFGPGTRLTVL.

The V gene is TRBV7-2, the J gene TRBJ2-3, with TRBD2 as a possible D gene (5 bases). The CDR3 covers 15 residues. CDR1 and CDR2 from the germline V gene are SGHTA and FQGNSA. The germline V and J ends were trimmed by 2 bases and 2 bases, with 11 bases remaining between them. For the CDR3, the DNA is TGTGCCAGCAGCTTAACTCTAGCTATCACAGATACGCAGTATTTT. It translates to CASSLTLAITDTQYF. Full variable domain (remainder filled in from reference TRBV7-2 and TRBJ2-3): GAGVSQSPSNKVTEKGKDVELRCDPISGHTALYWYRQSLGQGLEFLIYFQGNSAPDKSGLPSDRFSAERTGGSVSTLTIQRTQQEDSAVYLCASSLTLAITDTQYFGPGTRLTVL.

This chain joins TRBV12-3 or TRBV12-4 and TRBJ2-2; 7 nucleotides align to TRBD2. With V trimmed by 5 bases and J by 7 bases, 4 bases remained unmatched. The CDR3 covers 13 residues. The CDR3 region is CASSGGGYGELFF. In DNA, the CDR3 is TGTGCCAGCAGTGGGGGGGGTTACGGGGAGCTGTTTTTT.

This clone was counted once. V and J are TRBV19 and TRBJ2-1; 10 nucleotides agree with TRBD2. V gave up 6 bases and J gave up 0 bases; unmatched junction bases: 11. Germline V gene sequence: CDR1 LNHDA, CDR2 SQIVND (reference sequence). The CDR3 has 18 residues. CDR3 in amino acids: CASRPRSGRGSSYNEQFF. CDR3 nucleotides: TGTGCCAGTAGACCAAGAAGCGGGAGGGGTAGCTCCTACAATGAGCAGTTCTTC.

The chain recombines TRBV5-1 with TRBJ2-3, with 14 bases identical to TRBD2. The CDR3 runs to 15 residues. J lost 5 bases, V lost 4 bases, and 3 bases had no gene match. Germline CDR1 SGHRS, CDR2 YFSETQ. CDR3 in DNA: TGCGCCAGCAGCGGGACTAGCGGGGGTGGAGATACGCAGTATTTT. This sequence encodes CASSGTSGGGDTQYF.

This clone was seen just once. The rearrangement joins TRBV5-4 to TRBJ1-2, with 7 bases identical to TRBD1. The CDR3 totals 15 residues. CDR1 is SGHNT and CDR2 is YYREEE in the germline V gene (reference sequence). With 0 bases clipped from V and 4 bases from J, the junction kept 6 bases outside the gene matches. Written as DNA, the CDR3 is TGTGCCAGCAGCTTGGCAAGAGGGGGCGGCTATGGCTACACCTTC. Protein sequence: CASSLARGGGYGYTF.

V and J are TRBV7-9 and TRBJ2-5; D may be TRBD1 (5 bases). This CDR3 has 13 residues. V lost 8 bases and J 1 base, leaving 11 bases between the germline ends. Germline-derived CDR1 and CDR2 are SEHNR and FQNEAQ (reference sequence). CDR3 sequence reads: CASGKQGQETQYF. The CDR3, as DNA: TGTGCCAGCGGGAAGCAGGGCCAAGAGACCCAGTACTTC.